One T cell receptor beta chain is described in this entry. This CDR3 comprises 17 residues. Germline lookup yields CDR1 MDHEN and CDR2 SYDVKM. The V gene end was trimmed by 2 bases and the J gene end by 1 base; junction bases not matched to a gene: 9. TCRdb's copy holds only in-frame clones and misses some; the assay was immunoSEQ multiplex PCR. The table lists about 41,000 clones, around nine tenths of them singletons, with about 7% in the top ten. These data originate in a study of T cell changes during pregnancy in multiple sclerosis. This chain joins TRBV28 and TRBJ1-1; TRBD1 agrees at 8 bases. Sequenced here: CD8+ T cells from peripheral blood mononuclear cells, sampled in the third trimester of pregnancy. The clonotype comes from a female donor with multiple sclerosis, enrolled in a pregnancy study. The CDR3 nucleotides read TGTGCCAGCAGTTTACGGGACAGGTATCTTTCGAACACTGAAGCTTTCTTT. This encodes CASSLRDRYLSNTEAFF.